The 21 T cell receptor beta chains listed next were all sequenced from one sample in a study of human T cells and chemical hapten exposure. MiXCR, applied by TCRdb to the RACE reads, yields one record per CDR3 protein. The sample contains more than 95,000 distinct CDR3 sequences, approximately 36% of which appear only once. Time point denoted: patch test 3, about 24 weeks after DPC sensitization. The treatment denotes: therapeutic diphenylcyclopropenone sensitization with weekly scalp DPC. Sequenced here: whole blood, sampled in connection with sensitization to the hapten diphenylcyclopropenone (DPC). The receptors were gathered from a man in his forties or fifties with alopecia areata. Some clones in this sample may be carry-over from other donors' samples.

The CDR3 region is CSTRDGEGEQYF. The CDR3 nucleotides are TGCAGCACCCGGGACGGCGAGGGAGAGCAGTACTTC. The rearrangement links TRBV29-1 to TRBJ2-7; D possibly matches TRBD1 or TRBD2 (5 bases each). The germline V gene has CDR1 SQVTM and CDR2 ANQGSEA. V shed 8 bases and J shed 7 bases, with 18 bases lying between them. This CDR3 comprises 12 residues.

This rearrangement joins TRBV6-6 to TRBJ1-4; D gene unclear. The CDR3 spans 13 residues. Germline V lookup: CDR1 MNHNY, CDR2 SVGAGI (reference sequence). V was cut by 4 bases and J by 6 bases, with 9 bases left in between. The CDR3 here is CASSSSDHEKLFF. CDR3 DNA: TGTGCCAGCAGTTCATCGGACCATGAAAAACTGTTTTTT.

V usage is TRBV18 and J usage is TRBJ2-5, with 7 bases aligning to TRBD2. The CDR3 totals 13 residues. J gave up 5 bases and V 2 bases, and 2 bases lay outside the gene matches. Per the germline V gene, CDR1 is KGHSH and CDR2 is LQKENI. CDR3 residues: CASSPRDYETQYF. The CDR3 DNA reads TGTGCCAGCTCACCAAGGGACTATGAGACCCAGTACTTC.

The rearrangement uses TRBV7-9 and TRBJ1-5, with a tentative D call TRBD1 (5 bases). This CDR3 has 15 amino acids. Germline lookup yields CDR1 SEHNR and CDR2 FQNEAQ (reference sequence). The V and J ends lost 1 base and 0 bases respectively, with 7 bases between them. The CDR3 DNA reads TGTGCCAGCAGCTTAGAAGGGGATAGCAATCAGCCCCAGCATTTT. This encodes CASSLEGDSNQPQHF.

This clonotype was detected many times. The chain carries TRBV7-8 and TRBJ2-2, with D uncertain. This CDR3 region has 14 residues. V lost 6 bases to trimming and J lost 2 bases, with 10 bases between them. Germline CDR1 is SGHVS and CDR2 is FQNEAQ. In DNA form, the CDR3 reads TGTGCCAGCAGTTCTCCGAGTAACACCGGGGAGCTGTTTTTT. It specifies CASSSPSNTGELFF.

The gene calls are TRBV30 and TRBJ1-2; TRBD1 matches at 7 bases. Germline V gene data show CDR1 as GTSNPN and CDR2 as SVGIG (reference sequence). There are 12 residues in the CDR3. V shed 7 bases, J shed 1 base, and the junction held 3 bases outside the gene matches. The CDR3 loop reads CASRGINYGYTF. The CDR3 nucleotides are TGTGCCTCCAGGGGGATTAACTATGGCTACACCTTC.

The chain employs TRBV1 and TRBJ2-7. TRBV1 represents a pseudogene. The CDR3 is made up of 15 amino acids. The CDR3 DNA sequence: TGCACCAGCAGCCAACAGAGCGGGAGGTCCTACGAGCAGTACGTC. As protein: CTSSQQSGRSYEQYV.

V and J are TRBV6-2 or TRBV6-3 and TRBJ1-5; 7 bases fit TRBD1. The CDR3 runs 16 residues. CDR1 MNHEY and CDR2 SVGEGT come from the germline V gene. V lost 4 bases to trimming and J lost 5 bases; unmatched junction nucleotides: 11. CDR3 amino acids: CASSFSRTGDHQPQHF. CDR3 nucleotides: TGTGCCAGCAGTTTTAGCCGTACAGGGGATCATCAGCCCCAGCATTTT.

CDR3 sequence (DNA): TGCGCCAGCAGCGTGACTAGCGGGAGGGCCGATGCTTGGCGGGATACGCAGTATTTT. It encodes CASSVTSGRADAWRDTQYF. The chain uses TRBV5-1 and TRBJ2-3; 14 positions match TRBD2. CDR1 is SGHRS, CDR2 YFSETQ, per germline. The CDR3 spans 19 residues. Trimming at V came to 4 bases and at J to 6 bases, leaving 16 bases not matched to a gene.

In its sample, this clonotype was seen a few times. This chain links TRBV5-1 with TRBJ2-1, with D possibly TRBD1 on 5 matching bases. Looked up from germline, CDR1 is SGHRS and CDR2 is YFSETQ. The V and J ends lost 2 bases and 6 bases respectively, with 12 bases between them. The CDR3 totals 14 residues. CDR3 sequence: CASSFQGWGNEQFF. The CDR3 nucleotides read TGCGCCAGCAGCTTCCAGGGTTGGGGCAATGAGCAGTTCTTC. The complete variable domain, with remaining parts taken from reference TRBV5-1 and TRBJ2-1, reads KAGVTQTPRYLIKTRGQQVTLSCSPISGHRSVSWYQQTPGQGLQFLFEYFSETQRNKGNFPGRFSGRQFSNSRSEMNVSTLELGDSALYLCASSFQGWGNEQFFGPGTRLTVL.

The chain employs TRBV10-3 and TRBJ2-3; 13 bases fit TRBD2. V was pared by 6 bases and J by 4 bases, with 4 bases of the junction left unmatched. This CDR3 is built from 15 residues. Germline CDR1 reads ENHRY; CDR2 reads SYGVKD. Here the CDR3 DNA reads TGTGCCATCAGCGGGACTAGCGGGATATCAGATACGCAGTATTTT. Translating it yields CAISGTSGISDTQYF.

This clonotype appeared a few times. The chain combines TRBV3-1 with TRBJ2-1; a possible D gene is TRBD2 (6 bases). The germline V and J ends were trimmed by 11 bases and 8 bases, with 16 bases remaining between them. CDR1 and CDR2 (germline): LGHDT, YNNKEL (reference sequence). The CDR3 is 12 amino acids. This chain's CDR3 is CALGTPWDEQFF. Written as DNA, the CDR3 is TGTGCCCTGGGGACTCCTTGGGATGAGCAGTTCTTC.

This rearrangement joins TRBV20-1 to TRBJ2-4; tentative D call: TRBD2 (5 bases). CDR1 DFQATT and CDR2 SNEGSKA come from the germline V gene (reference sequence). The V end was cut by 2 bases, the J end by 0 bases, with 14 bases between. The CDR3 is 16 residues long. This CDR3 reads CSARSVLGLAKNIQYF. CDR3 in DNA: TGCAGTGCTAGATCGGTCCTTGGACTAGCCAAAAACATTCAGTACTTC.

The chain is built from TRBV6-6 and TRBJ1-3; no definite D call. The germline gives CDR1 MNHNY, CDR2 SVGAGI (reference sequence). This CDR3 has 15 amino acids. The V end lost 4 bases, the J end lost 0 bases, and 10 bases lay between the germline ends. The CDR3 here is CASSSPASSGNTIYF. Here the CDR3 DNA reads TGTGCCAGCAGTTCCCCAGCGAGCTCTGGAAACACCATATATTTT.

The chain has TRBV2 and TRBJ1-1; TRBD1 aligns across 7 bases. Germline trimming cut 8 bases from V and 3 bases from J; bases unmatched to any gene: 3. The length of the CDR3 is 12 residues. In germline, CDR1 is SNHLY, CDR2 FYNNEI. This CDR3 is CASGQAYTEAFF. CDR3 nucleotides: TGTGCCAGCGGACAGGCCTACACTGAAGCTTTCTTT.

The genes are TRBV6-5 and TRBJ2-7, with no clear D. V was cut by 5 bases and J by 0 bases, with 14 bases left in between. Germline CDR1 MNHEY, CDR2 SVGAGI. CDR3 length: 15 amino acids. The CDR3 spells CASSEGGAGSYEQYV. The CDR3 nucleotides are TGTGCCAGCAGTGAAGGCGGAGCCGGCTCCTACGAGCAGTACGTC.

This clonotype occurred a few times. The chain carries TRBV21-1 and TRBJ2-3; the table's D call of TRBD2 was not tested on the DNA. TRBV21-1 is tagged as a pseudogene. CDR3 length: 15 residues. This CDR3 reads CASSKGGVSTDTQYF. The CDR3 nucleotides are TGTGCCAGCAGCAAAGGGGGAGTCAGCACAGATACGCAGTATTTT.

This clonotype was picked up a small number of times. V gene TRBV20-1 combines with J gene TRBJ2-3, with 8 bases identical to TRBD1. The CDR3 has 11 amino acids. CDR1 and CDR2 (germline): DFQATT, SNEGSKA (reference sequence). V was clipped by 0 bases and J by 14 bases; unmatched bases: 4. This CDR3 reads CSARDMDRAYF. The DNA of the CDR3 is TGCAGTGCTAGAGATATGGACAGGGCGTATTTT.

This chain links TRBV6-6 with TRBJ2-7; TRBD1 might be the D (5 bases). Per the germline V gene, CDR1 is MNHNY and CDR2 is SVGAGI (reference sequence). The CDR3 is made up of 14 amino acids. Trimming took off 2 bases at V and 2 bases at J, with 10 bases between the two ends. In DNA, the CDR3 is TGTGCCAGCAGTTACACAGGTTTCACCTACGAGCAGTACTTC. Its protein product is CASSYTGFTYEQYF.

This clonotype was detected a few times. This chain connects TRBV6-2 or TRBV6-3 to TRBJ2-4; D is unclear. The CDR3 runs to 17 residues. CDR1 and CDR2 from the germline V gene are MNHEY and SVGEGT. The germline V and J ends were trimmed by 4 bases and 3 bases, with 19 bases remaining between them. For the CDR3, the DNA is TGTGCCAGCAGTTCCTTTACGGGCCAGCGTGGCAAAAACATTCAGTACTTC. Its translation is CASSSFTGQRGKNIQYF.

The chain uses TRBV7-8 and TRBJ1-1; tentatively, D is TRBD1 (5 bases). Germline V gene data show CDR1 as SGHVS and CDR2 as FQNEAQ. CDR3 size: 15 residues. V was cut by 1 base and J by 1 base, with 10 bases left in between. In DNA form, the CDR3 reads TGTGCCAGCAGCTTAGATGGGGCCTCGAACACTGAAGCTTTCTTT. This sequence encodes CASSLDGASNTEAFF.